One and the same sample provided the 24 T cell receptor beta chains below, sequenced in a study of PD-L1 blockade in urothelial cancer. Generated by immunoSEQ multiplex PCR, the TCRdb table keeps only in-frame clones and is missing some. The table includes under 35,000 clones, around 89% detected once. As to time point: peripheral blood 6 weeks after treatment start. Sequenced here: PBMCs, sampled around atezolizumab (anti-PD-L1) treatment. Receptor source: a man older than 75 with urothelial cancer.

This clone was counted a few times. The chain recombines TRBV18 with TRBJ1-1; D remains unclear. CDR1 KGHSH and CDR2 LQKENI come from the germline V gene. The V and J ends lost 0 bases and 0 bases respectively, with 14 bases between them. The CDR3 is made up of 17 amino acids. CDR3 region: CASSPPLFDGLNTEAFF. The CDR3 bases are TGTGCCAGCTCACCACCCCTGTTTGATGGCCTGAACACTGAAGCTTTCTTT. The variable domain in full, with the rest retrieved from reference TRBV18 and TRBJ1-1, is NAGVMQNPRHLVRRRGQEARLRCSPMKGHSHVYWYRQLPEEGLKFMVYLQKENIIDESGMPKERFSAEFPKEGPSILRIQQVVRGDSAAYFCASSPPLFDGLNTEAFFGQGTRLTVV.

CDR3 sequence reads: CASSLGTPLAEQYF. The DNA for the CDR3 is TGCGCCAGCAGCTTGGGCACCCCCCTAGCCGAGCAGTACTTC. The gene calls are TRBV5-1 and TRBJ2-7; D might be TRBD2 (5 bases). The CDR3 totals 14 residues. Looked up from germline, CDR1 is SGHRS and CDR2 is YFSETQ. Trimming removed 0 bases from V and 6 bases from J, with 13 bases in between.

This clone occurred once. The chain recombines TRBV5-4 with TRBJ2-2, with 11 bases that match TRBD2. CDR1 is SGHNT, CDR2 YYREEE, per germline (reference sequence). Trimming took 1 base from V and 3 from J; bases not matched to a gene: 5. The CDR3 contains 17 residues. The CDR3 sequence: CASSLSLAGGYTGELFF. For the CDR3, the DNA is TGTGCCAGCAGCTTGTCCCTAGCGGGAGGATACACCGGGGAGCTGTTTTTT.

The rearrangement uses TRBV19 and TRBJ2-6; tentative D call: TRBD2 (5 bases). V lost 7 bases to trimming and J lost 2 bases, with 9 bases between them. From germline, CDR1 is LNHDA and CDR2 SQIVND (reference sequence). This CDR3 is built from 14 residues. The CDR3 here is CASKEATGANVLTF. For the CDR3, the DNA is TGTGCCAGTAAGGAGGCCACTGGGGCCAACGTCCTGACTTTC.

V gene TRBV6-5 combines with J gene TRBJ1-2; TRBD1 agrees at 7 bases. The CDR3 extends over 14 amino acids. With 6 bases clipped from V and 4 bases from J, the junction kept 8 bases outside the gene matches. Per the germline V gene, CDR1 is MNHEY and CDR2 is SVGAGI. CDR3 residues: CASRSAGTVYGYTF. The CDR3 DNA reads as TGTGCCAGCAGATCCGCCGGGACAGTCTATGGCTACACCTTC.

The J gene is TRBJ2-7, the V gene TRBV9, with 7 bases lining up with TRBD2. This CDR3 comprises 15 residues. J gave up 5 bases and V 3 bases, and 11 bases lay outside the gene matches. In germline, CDR1 is SGDLS, CDR2 YYNGEE. CDR3 in DNA: TGTGCCAGCAGCGCCGTCCCACTGGGAGGGCACGAGCAGTACTTC. Translation: CASSAVPLGGHEQYF.

The rearrangement joins TRBV4-3 to TRBJ2-7; 8 bases align to TRBD2. V was pared by 3 bases and J by 1 base, with 2 bases of the junction left unmatched. The CDR3 extends over 14 amino acids. Germline-derived CDR1 and CDR2 are LGHNA and YSLEER. The CDR3 reads CASSQERGSYEQYF. DNA for the CDR3: TGCGCCAGCAGCCAGGAGCGGGGGTCCTACGAGCAGTACTTC.

This chain links TRBV5-1 with TRBJ2-5; unclear D gene. The CDR3 is 16 residues long. Germline V lookup: CDR1 SGHRS, CDR2 YFSETQ. V lost 0 bases to trimming and J lost 5 bases, with 17 bases between them. DNA for the CDR3: TGCGCCAGCAGCTTGGCGCTGGGTAGAATGGAGGAGACCCAGTACTTC. Translated: CASSLALGRMEETQYF.

V gene TRBV7-8 combines with J gene TRBJ1-5; a possible D gene is TRBD1 (6 bases). V lost 5 bases to trimming and J lost 1 base, with 21 bases between them. The CDR3 contains 18 residues. Germline V gene sequence: CDR1 SGHVS, CDR2 FQNEAQ. CDR3: CASSPRGQGLGSNQPQHF. CDR3 bases: TGTGCCAGCAGCCCAAGGGGACAAGGACTGGGAAGCAATCAGCCCCAGCATTTT.

The chain joins TRBV5-4 to TRBJ1-1; 7 nucleotides agree with TRBD1. The junction had 6 bases not matched to a gene; V was cut back by 0 bases and J by 4 bases. CDR1 and CDR2 from the germline V gene are SGHNT and YYREEE (reference sequence). The length of the CDR3 is 15 residues. The CDR3 bases are TGTGCCAGCAGCTTGGGCAAAACAGGGGCCACTGAAGCTTTCTTT. It yields the protein CASSLGKTGATEAFF.

This clone was detected only once. This chain connects TRBV14 to TRBJ2-7; TRBD1 matches at 9 bases. The CDR3 contains 17 residues. The germline gives CDR1 SGHDN, CDR2 FVKESK. J lost 6 bases, V lost 4 bases, and 16 bases had no gene match. CDR3 sequence reads: CASSPRRGTGIGREQYF. Written as DNA, the CDR3 is TGTGCCAGCAGCCCCCGCAGGGGGACAGGGATAGGTCGCGAGCAGTACTTC.

The genes are TRBV27 and TRBJ2-3, with a possible D match to TRBD1 (7 bases). V lost 2 bases to trimming and J lost 5 bases, with 17 bases between them. Per germline, CDR1 MNHEY and CDR2 SMNVEV (reference sequence). CDR3 length: 16 residues. As DNA, the CDR3 is TGTGCCAGCAGTTTAGCGGGAATACCAGGGGGAGATACGCAGTATTTT. Its protein is CASSLAGIPGGDTQYF.

The chain has TRBV7-2 and TRBJ2-7, with TRBD1 as a possible D gene (6 bases). The germline V and J ends were trimmed by 1 base and 3 bases, with 7 bases remaining between them. The CDR3 runs 13 residues. Looked up from germline, CDR1 is SGHTA and CDR2 is FQGNSA. CDR3 DNA: TGTGCCAGCAGCTTAGGGGGGCGCTACGAGCAGTACTTC. Translated: CASSLGGRYEQYF.

This sequence joins TRBV5-6 and TRBJ1-3; 10 nucleotides agree with TRBD1. Germline CDR1 SGHDT, CDR2 YYEEEE. The CDR3 totals 16 residues. V lost 2 bases, J lost 1 base, and 3 bases stayed unmatched. The CDR3 nucleotides are TGTGCCAGCAGCTTCCGGGACAGGGGTTCTGGAAACACCATATATTTT. This sequence encodes CASSFRDRGSGNTIYF. The entire variable domain, with the rest obtained from reference TRBV5-6 and TRBJ1-3, is as follows: DAGVTQSPTHLIKTRGQQVTLRCSPKSGHDTVSWYQQALGQGPQFIFQYYEEEERQRGNFPDRFSGHQFPNYSSELNVNALLLGDSALYLCASSFRDRGSGNTIYFGEGSWLTVV.

V and J are TRBV2 and TRBJ1-1, with D uncertain. Germline V CDR1 and CDR2: SNHLY, FYNNEI. The CDR3 loop spans 13 amino acids. V lost 4 bases and J lost 10, with 16 bases in between. The DNA for the CDR3 is TGTGCCAGCAGTGTGTATCGGTCCCCGGGAGCTTTCTTT. It is translated as CASSVYRSPGAFF.

J is TRBJ1-2 and V is TRBV20-1, with D hard to call. Trimming removed 5 bases at V and 4 bases at J, with 8 bases between. Germline V gene data show CDR1 as DFQATT and CDR2 as SNEGSKA (reference sequence). The CDR3 is 11 residues long. The CDR3 nucleotides read TGCAGTGCTGCGGTGAGCTATGGCTACACCTTC. This sequence encodes CSAAVSYGYTF.

The chain joins TRBV27 to TRBJ2-6; D perhaps matches TRBD2 (5 bases). There are 15 residues in the CDR3. Germline V gene data show CDR1 as MNHEY and CDR2 as SMNVEV (reference sequence). Trimming took off 2 bases at V and 2 bases at J, with 7 bases between the two ends. CDR3 residues: CASSLGSAGANVLTF. The CDR3 bases are TGTGCCAGCAGTTTAGGGAGTGCTGGGGCCAACGTCCTGACTTTC.

V gene TRBV29-1 combines with J gene TRBJ2-7, with D possibly TRBD1 on 6 matching bases. The CDR3 runs to 12 residues. V shed 3 bases and J shed 6 bases, with 12 bases lying between them. Germline-derived CDR1 and CDR2 are SQVTM and ANQGSEA. For the CDR3, the DNA is TGCAGCGTTGACCCAGGGGCTGGCGAGCAGTACTTC. Translation gives CSVDPGAGEQYF.

The rearrangement uses TRBV6-1 and TRBJ1-5, with unresolved D. The CDR3 is 14 amino acids. The germline V gene has CDR1 MNHNS and CDR2 SASEGT. Trimming cost V 3 bases and J 0 bases, with 6 bases left between them. In DNA, the CDR3 is TGTGCCAGCAGTGACCCTAATAGCAATCAGCCCCAGCATTTT. This sequence encodes CASSDPNSNQPQHF.

The rearrangement links TRBV19 to TRBJ1-1; D perhaps matches TRBD1 (6 bases). Germline V gene sequence: CDR1 LNHDA, CDR2 SQIVND (reference sequence). The CDR3 length is 19 residues. The ends were cut back, 0 bases at V and 2 bases at J, with 22 bases in the middle. The CDR3: CASSIDSRRVGHKNTEAFF. The DNA of the CDR3 is TGTGCCAGTAGTATAGACTCCCGCCGAGTGGGACACAAAAACACTGAAGCTTTCTTT. The full variable domain, with the rest looked up from reference TRBV19 and TRBJ1-1, is DGGITQSPKYLFRKEGQNVTLSCEQNLNHDAMYWYRQDPGQGLRLIYYSQIVNDFQKGDIAEGYSVSREKKESFPLTVTSAQKNPTAFYLCASSIDSRRVGHKNTEAFFGQGTRLTVV.

This chain uses TRBV10-3 with TRBJ1-5; tentatively, D is TRBD1 (6 bases). In germline, CDR1 is ENHRY, CDR2 SYGVKD. Trimming left V 0 bases short and J 6 bases short, with 18 bases between. This CDR3 is built from 17 residues. Here the CDR3 DNA reads TGTGCCATCAGTGAGTCGGGGGGGGCGCGGGGCGGTCAGCCCCAGCATTTT. Translation: CAISESGGARGGQPQHF.

The chain couples TRBV5-4 to TRBJ2-7; 14 nucleotides align to TRBD2. The CDR3 contains 15 residues. CDR1 and CDR2 from the germline V gene are SGHNT and YYREEE (reference sequence). Germline trimming cut 9 bases from V and 3 bases from J; bases unmatched to any gene: 8. The CDR3 spells CATGLAGALGYEQYF. The DNA of the CDR3 is TGTGCCACGGGACTAGCGGGAGCGCTAGGCTACGAGCAGTACTTC.

The V gene is TRBV30, the J gene TRBJ1-1, with D maybe TRBD1 (5 bases). V shed 1 base and J shed 2 bases, with 8 bases lying between them. This CDR3 comprises 13 residues. From germline, CDR1 is GTSNPN and CDR2 SVGIG (reference sequence). CDR3 in amino acids: CAWSAQGNTEAFF. In DNA, the CDR3 is TGTGCCTGGAGTGCCCAGGGTAACACTGAAGCTTTCTTT.

The chain recombines TRBV7-9 with TRBJ1-2; no clear D gene. Germline V CDR1 and CDR2: SEHNR, FQNEAQ (reference sequence). The length of the CDR3 is 14 residues. The V end was cut by 1 base, the J end by 2 bases, with 8 bases between. The CDR3 nucleotides read TGTGCCAGCAGCTTAGAATTCCAGAACTATGGCTACACCTTC. As protein: CASSLEFQNYGYTF.